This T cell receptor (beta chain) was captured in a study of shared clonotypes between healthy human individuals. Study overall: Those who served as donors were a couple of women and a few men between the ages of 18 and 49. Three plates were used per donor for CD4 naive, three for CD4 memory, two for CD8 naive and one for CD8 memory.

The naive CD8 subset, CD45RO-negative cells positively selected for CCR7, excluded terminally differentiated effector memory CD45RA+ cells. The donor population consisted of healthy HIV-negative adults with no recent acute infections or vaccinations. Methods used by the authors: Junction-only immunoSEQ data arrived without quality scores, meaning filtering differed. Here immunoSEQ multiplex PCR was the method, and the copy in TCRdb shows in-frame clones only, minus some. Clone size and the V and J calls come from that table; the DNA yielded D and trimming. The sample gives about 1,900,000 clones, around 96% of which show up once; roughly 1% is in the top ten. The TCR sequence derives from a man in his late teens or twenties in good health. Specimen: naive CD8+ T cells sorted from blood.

DNA of the CDR3: TGCGCCAGCAGCCAAGGCTCGACCGGGACCTATGGCTACACCTTC. Amino acid sequence: CASSQGSTGTYGYTF. J is TRBJ1-2 and V is TRBV4-1; possible D gene TRBD1, 5 bases. From germline, CDR1 is MGHRA and CDR2 YSYEKL. Trimming left V 1 base short and J 4 bases short, with 13 bases between. The CDR3 sequence is 15 residues long.